This T cell receptor (beta chain) was captured by sequencing in a study of blood T cell repertoires in COVID-19. The overall study: Some COVID-19 samples were acute and others convalescent; all came from the United States, Italy and Spain. Sample material is recorded as cDNA or gDNA derived from T cells, B-cell-depleted T cells, or PBMCs.

In the original workflow: Researchers report that nucleated cell counts were estimated from reference gene primer amplification. TCRdb keeps only in-frame clones here, not all; method: immunoSEQ multiplex PCR. V, J and clone size are taken as reported in that table, and D and trimming were inferred from the DNA itself. Here the sample spans some 150,000 clones, roughly nine tenths being singletons. The V and J ends lost 5 bases and 8 bases, in that order; junction bases with no gene match: 5. Germline-derived CDR1 and CDR2 are SEHNR and FQNEAQ (reference sequence). The CDR3 is 15 residues long. In Seattle, patients joined the study during active infection and were tracked longitudinally.

The sequenced material came from peripheral blood. This clonotype was sampled from a woman aged 55-70 years with COVID-19, enrolled during active disease. The chain has TRBV7-9 and TRBJ2-1; 14 nucleotides match TRBD2. The DNA of the CDR3 is TGTGCCAGCAGCCCGGGACTAGCGGGAGAAGATGAGCAGTTCTTC. It encodes CASSPGLAGEDEQFF.